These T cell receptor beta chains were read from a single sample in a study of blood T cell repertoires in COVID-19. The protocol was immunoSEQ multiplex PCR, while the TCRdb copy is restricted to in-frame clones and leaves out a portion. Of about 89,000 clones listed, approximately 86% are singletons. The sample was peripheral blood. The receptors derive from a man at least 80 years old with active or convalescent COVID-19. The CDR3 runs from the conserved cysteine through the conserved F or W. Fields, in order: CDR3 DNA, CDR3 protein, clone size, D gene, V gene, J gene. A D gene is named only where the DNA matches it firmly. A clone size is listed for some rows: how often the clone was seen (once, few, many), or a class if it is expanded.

CDR3 DNA: TGTGCCAGCAGTGAATCAGCCCTGGCTAGATACGAGCAGTACTTC
CDR3 protein: CASSESALARYEQYF
clone size: -
D gene: -
V gene: TRBV6-1
J gene: TRBJ2-7

CDR3 DNA: TGTGCCAGCAGCCAAGGCCGGGACAGAAATCAGCCCCAGCATTTT
CDR3 protein: CASSQGRDRNQPQHF
clone size: -
D gene: TRBD1
V gene: TRBV3-1/TRBV3-2
J gene: TRBJ1-5

CDR3 DNA: TGCGCCAGCAGCCAAGCTGGCGGGGGGGACACTGAAGCTTTCTTT
CDR3 protein: CASSQAGGGDTEAFF
clone size: -
D gene: -
V gene: TRBV4-3
J gene: TRBJ1-1

CDR3 DNA: TGTGCCAGCAGCACCGGACAGGGGAACACTGAAGCTTTCTTT
CDR3 protein: CASSTGQGNTEAFF
clone size: -
D gene: TRBD1
V gene: TRBV7-9
J gene: TRBJ1-1

CDR3 DNA: TGCGCCAGCAGCACCCGGGACAGGCTAGAATATGGCTACACCTTC
CDR3 protein: CASSTRDRLEYGYTF
clone size: -
D gene: TRBD1
V gene: TRBV4-1
J gene: TRBJ1-2

CDR3 DNA: TGTGCCACCAGCAGAGGCGGGAGGGCGAACACCGGGGAGCTGTTTTTT
CDR3 protein: CATSRGGRANTGELFF
clone size: -
D gene: TRBD2
V gene: TRBV15
J gene: TRBJ2-2

CDR3 DNA: TGTGCCAGCAGCTTAGCGGGAGAAGGTGAGCAGTTCTTC
CDR3 protein: CASSLAGEGEQFF
clone size: -
D gene: -
V gene: TRBV7-8
J gene: TRBJ2-1

CDR3 DNA: TGCAGCGTTCGACAGGGGGGAGGAAACACCATATATTTT
CDR3 protein: CSVRQGGGNTIYF
clone size: -
D gene: TRBD1
V gene: TRBV29-1
J gene: TRBJ1-3

CDR3 DNA: TGTGCCAGCAGTTCCGGGACTGCCAAAAACATTCAGTACTTC
CDR3 protein: CASSSGTAKNIQYF
clone size: -
D gene: -
V gene: TRBV27
J gene: TRBJ2-4

CDR3 DNA: TGTGCCACCCAGGGGCGGGTTTCCTCCTACGAGCAGTACTTC
CDR3 protein: CATQGRVSSYEQYF
clone size: -
D gene: -
V gene: TRBV6-5
J gene: TRBJ2-7

CDR3 DNA: TGTGCCAGCAGCTTAACAGGACAGAACACTGAAGCTTTCTTT
CDR3 protein: CASSLTGQNTEAFF
clone size: once
D gene: -
V gene: TRBV7-3
J gene: TRBJ1-1

CDR3 DNA: TGTGCCAGCAGTGAAGCGCTCGGGGGAGAGGCAAACTTT
CDR3 protein: CASSEALGGEANF
clone size: -
D gene: -
V gene: TRBV2
J gene: TRBJ1-1

CDR3 DNA: TGCGCCAGCTCTATAGCGGGAGAGAGGGGTGAGCAGTTCTTC
CDR3 protein: CASSIAGERGEQFF
clone size: -
D gene: TRBD2
V gene: TRBV5-1
J gene: TRBJ2-1

CDR3 DNA: TGTGCCAGCAGCCAAGGAACGGGAGCGAACACTGAAGCTTTCTTT
CDR3 protein: CASSQGTGANTEAFF
clone size: -
D gene: -
V gene: TRBV3-1/TRBV3-2
J gene: TRBJ1-1

CDR3 DNA: TGTGCCAGCAGCTTAAGGTCGGGCTACGAGCAGTACTTC
CDR3 protein: CASSLRSGYEQYF
clone size: -
D gene: -
V gene: TRBV7-8
J gene: TRBJ2-7

CDR3 DNA: TGTGCCAGCAGCGTAGTTGGCGCGGGGGCAGAGACCCAGTACTTC
CDR3 protein: CASSVVGAGAETQYF
clone size: -
D gene: -
V gene: TRBV9
J gene: TRBJ2-5

CDR3 DNA: TGTGCCAGCCGAAGGGAGGCCTCCTACGAGCAGTACTTC
CDR3 protein: CASRREASYEQYF
clone size: -
D gene: -
V gene: TRBV6-5
J gene: TRBJ2-7

CDR3 DNA: TGTGCCAGCAGCCAAAACACTGAAGCTTTCTTT
CDR3 protein: CASSQNTEAFF
clone size: -
D gene: -
V gene: TRBV12-3/TRBV12-4
J gene: TRBJ1-1

CDR3 DNA: TGTGCCAGCTCGCGGGACTCACAATCCGCCGGGCTCTACGAGCAGTACTTC
CDR3 protein: CASSRDSQSAGLYEQYF
clone size: -
D gene: -
V gene: TRBV11-2
J gene: TRBJ2-7

CDR3 DNA: TGTGCCAGCTCACCCCTACAGGGAGGGGACAATGAGCAGTTCTTC
CDR3 protein: CASSPLQGGDNEQFF
clone size: -
D gene: -
V gene: TRBV18
J gene: TRBJ2-1

CDR3 DNA: TGTGCCAGCAGCACCGGTCTTAATCAGCCCCAGCATTTT
CDR3 protein: CASSTGLNQPQHF
clone size: few
D gene: -
V gene: TRBV7-9
J gene: TRBJ1-5

CDR3 DNA: TGTGCCAGCAGTTTCTTAGGGGGAGGGAGCTCCTACAATGAGCAGTTCTTC
CDR3 protein: CASSFLGGGSSYNEQFF
clone size: -
D gene: -
V gene: TRBV27
J gene: TRBJ2-1

CDR3 DNA: TGTGCCACCAGTGATCACTACGAGCAGTACTTC
CDR3 protein: CATSDHYEQYF
clone size: -
D gene: -
V gene: TRBV24-1
J gene: TRBJ2-7

CDR3 DNA: TGTGCCACGGGTATTAAGAGGGGGTCGCAAGAGCAAGAGACCCAGTACTTC
CDR3 protein: CATGIKRGSQEQETQYF
clone size: -
D gene: -
V gene: TRBV10-3
J gene: TRBJ2-5

CDR3 DNA: TGTGCCAGCACCCCTCCGGCAGTAGGAGACTATGGCTACACCTTC
CDR3 protein: CASTPPAVGDYGYTF
clone size: -
D gene: -
V gene: TRBV7-9
J gene: TRBJ1-2

CDR3 DNA: TGTGCCACCAGCAGGCTTGTTACAGCGGCTAATGAAAAACTGTTTTTT
CDR3 protein: CATSRLVTAANEKLFF
clone size: -
D gene: -
V gene: TRBV15
J gene: TRBJ1-4

CDR3 DNA: TGTGCCAGCTCACCATATGGTATGGGACTAAACGAGCAGTACTTC
CDR3 protein: CASSPYGMGLNEQYF
clone size: -
D gene: TRBD2
V gene: TRBV18
J gene: TRBJ2-7

CDR3 DNA: TGTGCCAGCAGTTTATCAGGGGGAAGAGCCCTCCACTTT
CDR3 protein: CASSLSGGRALHF
clone size: -
D gene: -
V gene: TRBV27
J gene: TRBJ1-6

CDR3 DNA: TGTGCCACCAGTGAAGGGGGTGGGGAGCTGTTTTTT
CDR3 protein: CATSEGGGELFF
clone size: -
D gene: -
V gene: TRBV24-1
J gene: TRBJ2-2

CDR3 DNA: TGTGCCAGCATCCGAGGACAGGGGGGCACTGAAGCTTTCTTT
CDR3 protein: CASIRGQGGTEAFF
clone size: once
D gene: TRBD1
V gene: TRBV6-5
J gene: TRBJ1-1

CDR3 DNA: TGTGCCAGCAGTCCAGGACAGTTCTCTGGGGCCAACGTCCTGACTTTC
CDR3 protein: CASSPGQFSGANVLTF
clone size: -
D gene: -
V gene: TRBV6-6
J gene: TRBJ2-6

CDR3 DNA: TGTGCCAGCAGCTTAAGGACAGGGGGCTTGGGCTACACCTTC
CDR3 protein: CASSLRTGGLGYTF
clone size: -
D gene: TRBD1
V gene: TRBV7-8
J gene: TRBJ1-2

CDR3 DNA: TGCGCCAGCCAAGATGGGCACATCCGCTCTGGAAACACCATATATTTT
CDR3 protein: CASQDGHIRSGNTIYF
clone size: -
D gene: -
V gene: TRBV5-1
J gene: TRBJ1-3

CDR3 DNA: TGTGCCAGTAGCGCAGGGGGCGCGCTCAACTATGGCTACACCTTC
CDR3 protein: CASSAGGALNYGYTF
clone size: -
D gene: TRBD1
V gene: TRBV19
J gene: TRBJ1-2

CDR3 DNA: TGTGCCAGCAGCCCAGGGACAGGGGGTACTGAAGCTTTCTTT
CDR3 protein: CASSPGTGGTEAFF
clone size: -
D gene: TRBD1
V gene: TRBV7-3
J gene: TRBJ1-1

CDR3 DNA: TGTGCCAGTAACGACAGGGGGCTCTCTGGAAACACCATATATTTT
CDR3 protein: CASNDRGLSGNTIYF
clone size: few
D gene: TRBD1
V gene: TRBV19
J gene: TRBJ1-3

CDR3 DNA: TGTGCCATCAGCCTCACAGGGGCCTACGAGCAGTACTTC
CDR3 protein: CAISLTGAYEQYF
clone size: many
D gene: TRBD1
V gene: TRBV10-3
J gene: TRBJ2-7

CDR3 DNA: TGTGCCAGCAGCCGACAGGGGCCTGAGCAGTTCTTC
CDR3 protein: CASSRQGPEQFF
clone size: -
D gene: TRBD1
V gene: TRBV7-9
J gene: TRBJ2-1

CDR3 DNA: TGTGCCAGCAGTGCCGGACAGGGACACTATGGCTACACCTTC
CDR3 protein: CASSAGQGHYGYTF
clone size: -
D gene: TRBD1
V gene: TRBV27
J gene: TRBJ1-2

CDR3 DNA: TGTGCCAGTAGCAGACGGAGGTTTAACACTGAAGCTTTCTTT
CDR3 protein: CASSRRRFNTEAFF
clone size: -
D gene: -
V gene: TRBV19
J gene: TRBJ1-1

CDR3 DNA: TGCAGCGTTGATCTCCCGCTAGCGGGAGGAGTCTCCTACAATGAGCAGTTCTTC
CDR3 protein: CSVDLPLAGGVSYNEQFF
clone size: -
D gene: TRBD2
V gene: TRBV29-1
J gene: TRBJ2-1

CDR3 DNA: TGTGCTAGCAGTCAAACAGGGGGGCGTATGGAGACCCAGTACTTC
CDR3 protein: CASSQTGGRMETQYF
clone size: -
D gene: TRBD1
V gene: TRBV7-7
J gene: TRBJ2-5

CDR3 DNA: TGTGCCAGCAGCCTCTTAGGTTCTAGCGGGAAAGGAGGTAGGAATGAGCAGTTCTTC
CDR3 protein: CASSLLGSSGKGGRNEQFF
clone size: -
D gene: TRBD2
V gene: TRBV3-1/TRBV3-2
J gene: TRBJ2-1

CDR3 DNA: TGTGCCAGCAGCGCCGGGGACAGACTAAACACTGAAGCTTTCTTT
CDR3 protein: CASSAGDRLNTEAFF
clone size: -
D gene: TRBD1
V gene: TRBV9
J gene: TRBJ1-1

CDR3 DNA: TGTGCCAGCAGCTTATCTCCGGGGGATGGCTATGGCTACACCTTC
CDR3 protein: CASSLSPGDGYGYTF
clone size: -
D gene: -
V gene: TRBV7-3
J gene: TRBJ1-2